This is a list of T cell receptor beta chains from one sample in a study of blood T cell repertoires in COVID-19. Repertoires were generated with immunoSEQ multiplex PCR, while TCRdb's copy carries only in-frame clones and drops some. The sample yields 200,000 to 250,000 clones, roughly 80% seen once. The sequencing sample was made of peripheral blood. These TCRs come from a woman between 18 and 30 years old with acute or convalescent COVID-19. CDR3s include the opening cysteine and the closing phenylalanine or tryptophan. The D gene is left open where the match is weak. Expanded clones get a size class; other rows say once, few or many, or leave the size out.

V: TRBV6-5
size: NA
D: NA
J: TRBJ1-4
CDR3: CASRGWRGEKLFF
DNA: TGTGCCAGCAGGGGGTGGAGGGGTGAAAAACTGTTTTTT

V: TRBV7-8
size: NA
D: NA
J: TRBJ2-2
CDR3: CASSLVGGRVTGELFF
DNA: TGTGCCAGCAGCTTAGTAGGGGGTAGGGTCACCGGGGAGCTGTTTTTT

V: TRBV6-5
size: NA
D: NA
J: TRBJ2-3
CDR3: CASKVSGYSTDTQYF
DNA: TGTGCCAGCAAAGTTAGCGGATATAGCACAGATACGCAGTATTTT

V: TRBV6-4
size: NA
D: TRBD2
J: TRBJ2-1
CDR3: CASSPLAGGRDEQFF
DNA: TGTGCCAGCAGTCCACTAGCGGGAGGGCGCGATGAGCAGTTCTTC

V: TRBV5-4
size: NA
D: TRBD1
J: TRBJ1-2
CDR3: CASSLGQGNYGYTF
DNA: TGTGCCAGCAGCTTGGGACAGGGAAACTATGGCTACACCTTC

V: TRBV4-3
size: few
D: TRBD1
J: TRBJ1-2
CDR3: CASSPHRDRVFYGYTF
DNA: TGCGCCAGCAGCCCTCACCGGGACAGGGTGTTCTATGGCTACACCTTC

V: TRBV28
size: NA
D: TRBD2
J: TRBJ2-3
CDR3: CASSWLLAGGGTQYF
DNA: TGTGCCAGCAGTTGGCTGCTAGCGGGGGGGGGTACGCAGTATTTT

V: TRBV19
size: NA
D: NA
J: TRBJ1-5
CDR3: CASTRREGNQPQHF
DNA: TGTGCCAGTACCCGCAGGGAGGGCAATCAGCCCCAGCATTTT

V: TRBV20-1
size: NA
D: TRBD1
J: TRBJ2-1
CDR3: CSASTGAYNEQFF
DNA: TGCAGTGCTAGTACAGGGGCTTACAATGAGCAGTTCTTC

V: TRBV9
size: NA
D: NA
J: TRBJ1-1
CDR3: CASSVVGQGNTEAFF
DNA: TGTGCCAGCAGCGTAGTTGGGCAGGGGAACACTGAAGCTTTCTTT

V: TRBV7-8
size: NA
D: TRBD2
J: TRBJ2-2
CDR3: CASSLARSGLAETNTGELFF
DNA: TGTGCCAGCAGCTTAGCGCGTTCTGGACTAGCGGAGACGAACACCGGGGAGCTGTTTTTT

V: TRBV28
size: few
D: NA
J: TRBJ2-5
CDR3: CASSLPGFQVDQETQYF
DNA: TGTGCCAGCAGTCTCCCCGGGTTCCAAGTCGATCAAGAGACCCAGTACTTC

V: TRBV19
size: NA
D: NA
J: TRBJ2-2
CDR3: CASSIEGVGELFF
DNA: TGTGCCAGTAGTATAGAGGGAGTCGGGGAGCTGTTTTTT

V: TRBV4-2
size: NA
D: TRBD1
J: TRBJ2-2
CDR3: CASSQLPGQGNTGELFF
DNA: TGTGCCAGCAGCCAATTGCCGGGACAGGGAAACACCGGGGAGCTGTTTTTT

V: TRBV19
size: few
D: TRBD1
J: TRBJ1-1
CDR3: CASRSPGQAVMNTEAFF
DNA: TGTGCCAGTAGATCACCGGGACAGGCTGTCATGAACACTGAAGCTTTCTTT

V: TRBV7-2
size: few
D: NA
J: TRBJ2-7
CDR3: CASSTVTVYEQYF
DNA: TGTGCCAGCAGCACAGTGACAGTATACGAGCAGTACTTC

V: TRBV4-3
size: NA
D: TRBD2
J: TRBJ2-1
CDR3: CASSQDWSREAYNEQFF
DNA: TGCGCCAGCAGCCAAGATTGGTCGCGGGAGGCCTACAATGAGCAGTTCTTC

V: TRBV2
size: NA
D: NA
J: TRBJ2-5
CDR3: CASNRELGETQYF
DNA: TGTGCCAGCAACCGGGAACTGGGGGAGACCCAGTACTTC

V: TRBV24-1
size: NA
D: NA
J: TRBJ2-1
CDR3: CATSDGGQYNEQFF
DNA: TGTGCCACCAGTGACGGAGGACAGTACAATGAGCAGTTCTTC

V: TRBV7-8
size: NA
D: TRBD1
J: TRBJ1-1
CDR3: CASSLDPNRGRDTEAFF
DNA: TGTGCCAGCAGCTTAGATCCCAACAGGGGCCGGGACACTGAAGCTTTCTTT

V: TRBV28
size: NA
D: NA
J: TRBJ2-1
CDR3: CASSLRGGNEQFF
DNA: TGTGCCAGCAGTCTACGGGGTGGGAATGAGCAGTTCTTC

V: TRBV6-5
size: NA
D: NA
J: TRBJ2-2
CDR3: CASSYDGTGELFF
DNA: TGTGCCAGCAGTTACGACGGGACCGGGGAGCTGTTTTTT

V: TRBV2
size: NA
D: NA
J: TRBJ1-1
CDR3: CASSSGAEAFF
DNA: TGTGCCAGCAGCTCCGGGGCTGAAGCTTTCTTT

V: TRBV11-2
size: few
D: TRBD1
J: TRBJ1-2
CDR3: CASSPGTGQNYGYTF
DNA: TGTGCCAGCAGCCCAGGGACAGGGCAAAACTATGGCTACACCTTC

V: TRBV24-1
size: NA
D: TRBD1
J: TRBJ2-5
CDR3: CATSEAGQGKETQYF
DNA: TGTGCCACCAGTGAGGCTGGACAGGGTAAAGAGACCCAGTACTTC

V: TRBV28
size: few
D: NA
J: TRBJ1-1
CDR3: CASSFTRVLSTEAFF
DNA: TGTGCCAGCAGTTTCACCAGGGTTTTGAGCACTGAAGCTTTCTTT

V: TRBV28
size: few
D: NA
J: TRBJ2-1
CDR3: CASMAHRTSSNEQFF
DNA: TGTGCCAGCATGGCTCACAGGACATCTTCCAATGAGCAGTTCTTC

V: TRBV30
size: few
D: NA
J: TRBJ1-2
CDR3: CAWNAGRLERRGYTF
DNA: TGTGCCTGGAATGCCGGCAGACTAGAAAGAAGGGGCTACACCTTC

V: TRBV11-3
size: NA
D: TRBD1
J: TRBJ2-1
CDR3: CASSPTTGRGNEQFF
DNA: TGTGCCAGCAGCCCTACGACAGGGAGAGGCAATGAGCAGTTCTTC

V: TRBV12-5
size: few
D: NA
J: TRBJ1-1
CDR3: CASGLDPGTEAFF
DNA: TGTGCTAGTGGTCTGGATCCGGGCACTGAAGCTTTCTTT

V: TRBV3-1/TRBV3-2
size: NA
D: TRBD2
J: TRBJ2-3
CDR3: CASNKAGGPSDTQYF
DNA: TGTGCCAGCAATAAGGCGGGAGGGCCATCAGATACGCAGTATTTT

V: TRBV12-3/TRBV12-4
size: NA
D: NA
J: TRBJ1-1
CDR3: CASSRDSHTEAFF
DNA: TGTGCCAGCAGCCGAGACAGCCACACTGAAGCTTTCTTT

V: TRBV28
size: NA
D: NA
J: TRBJ2-7
CDR3: CASSLPQGYEQYF
DNA: TGTGCCAGCAGTTTACCCCAGGGCTACGAGCAGTACTTC

V: TRBV10-1
size: NA
D: NA
J: TRBJ2-1
CDR3: CASSEGVPEYNEQFF
DNA: TGCGCCAGCAGTGAGGGAGTCCCGGAATACAATGAGCAGTTCTTC

V: TRBV19
size: NA
D: TRBD1
J: TRBJ1-2
CDR3: CASSIVATGVNYGYTF
DNA: TGTGCCAGTAGTATAGTCGCGACAGGGGTGAACTATGGCTACACCTTC

V: TRBV19
size: NA
D: TRBD1
J: TRBJ1-4
CDR3: CASRGDRPATNEKLFF
DNA: TGTGCCAGTAGAGGGGACAGGCCAGCAACTAATGAAAAACTGTTTTTT

V: TRBV30
size: NA
D: NA
J: TRBJ1-5
CDR3: CAWSFGGAYSNQPQHF
DNA: TGTGCCTGGAGTTTCGGGGGGGCCTATAGCAATCAGCCCCAGCATTTT

V: TRBV7-9
size: NA
D: NA
J: TRBJ2-1
CDR3: CASSGLWRGSYNEQFF
DNA: TGTGCCAGCAGCGGTCTGTGGCGGGGCTCCTACAATGAGCAGTTCTTC

V: TRBV6-1
size: NA
D: NA
J: TRBJ1-1
CDR3: CASSEMAGRVGNTEAFF
DNA: TGTGCCAGCAGTGAAATGGCGGGGAGGGTAGGGAACACTGAAGCTTTCTTT

V: TRBV19
size: NA
D: NA
J: TRBJ2-3
CDR3: CASRDRVASGRTDTQYF
DNA: TGTGCCAGCAGGGACAGGGTGGCTAGCGGGCGCACAGATACGCAGTATTTT

V: TRBV7-9
size: NA
D: TRBD1
J: TRBJ1-6
CDR3: CASSFGTGSSPLHF
DNA: TGTGCCAGCAGCTTTGGGACAGGGAGTTCACCCCTCCACTTT